Below are 8 T cell receptor beta chains sequenced from a single sample in a study of shared clonotypes between healthy human individuals. The method was immunoSEQ multiplex PCR; TCRdb's version includes in-frame clones alone and lacks a portion of them. Here the sample spans 500,000 or so clones, around 96% being singletons. Sequenced sample: naive CD4+ T cells sorted from blood. Subset specified: CD45RA+ positively selected. Source of these receptors: a woman in her thirties in good health.

V usage is TRBV18 and J usage is TRBJ2-1, with TRBD1 matching 9 bases. Germline V CDR1 and CDR2: KGHSH, LQKENI. Unmatched junction bases numbered 15, after V lost 4 bases and J lost 2 bases. The CDR3 length is 19 residues. The CDR3 here is CASSLRGTGSLPPYNEQFF. CDR3 nucleotides: TGTGCCAGCTCACTCCGGGGGACAGGGTCGCTGCCCCCCTACAATGAGCAGTTCTTC. Combining the CDR3 with reference TRBV18 and TRBJ2-1 gives the whole variable domain NAGVMQNPRHLVRRRGQEARLRCSPMKGHSHVYWYRQLPEEGLKFMVYLQKENIIDESGMPKERFSAEFPKEGPSILRIQQVVRGDSAAYFCASSLRGTGSLPPYNEQFFGPGTRLTVL.

The chain has TRBV6-4 and TRBJ1-5; D might be TRBD1 (6 bases). This CDR3 is 15 amino acids long. Germline V gives CDR1 MRHNA, CDR2 SNTAGT. V was shortened by 4 bases and J by 4 bases, with 14 bases between the two germline ends. CDR3 nucleotides: TGTGCCAGCAGTGTCGAGACAGGAGTAAATCAGCCCCAGCATTTT. It is translated as CASSVETGVNQPQHF.

The chain links TRBV5-1 to TRBJ1-5, with D tentatively TRBD1 (6 bases). The CDR3 is 14 residues long. V dropped 4 bases and J dropped 2 bases, with 10 bases sitting between them. Germline loops: CDR1 SGHRS, CDR2 YFSETQ. CDR3 protein: CASSPEGGNQPQHF. The CDR3 coding sequence is TGCGCCAGCAGCCCGGAGGGGGGCAATCAGCCCCAGCATTTT.

The chain links TRBV11-3 to TRBJ1-2; possible D gene TRBD1, 5 bases. The CDR3 consists of 13 residues. With 1 base removed from V and 8 bases from J, the gap between germline ends came to 11 bases. CDR1 SGHNT and CDR2 YENEEA come from the germline V gene. The CDR3 region has the DNA TGTGCCAGCAGCTTAGGTTGGGGCAGCGGCTACACCTTC. Translating gives CASSLGWGSGYTF.

This clone was seen a handful of times. The chain carries TRBV7-9 and TRBJ2-2; D gene ambiguous. CDR1 is SEHNR and CDR2 is FQNEAQ in the germline V gene (reference sequence). The CDR3 has 12 amino acids. V was cut by 5 bases and J by 9 bases, with 10 bases left in between. The CDR3 region is CASSEDRRELFF. The CDR3 bases are TGTGCCAGCAGCGAGGACCGACGGGAGCTGTTTTTT. Based on the CDR3 plus reference TRBV7-9 and TRBJ2-2, the full variable domain is DTGVSQNPRHKITKRGQNVTFRCDPISEHNRLYWYRQTLGQGPEFLTYFQNEAQLEKSRLLSDRFSAERPKGSFSTLEIQRTEQGDSAMYLCASSEDRRELFFGEGSRLTVL.

A word on this clone: This specimen includes other DNA sequences encoding the same CDR3. The CDR3 sequence: CASSSGTSGYNEQFF. CDR3 DNA sequence: TGTGCCAGCAGCTCCGGGACTAGCGGGTACAATGAGCAGTTCTTC. V gene TRBV11-3 combines with J gene TRBJ2-1, with 12 bases identical to TRBD2. The V segment lost 4 bases and the J segment 4 bases; nucleotides outside the gene matches: 2. Germline values: CDR1 SGHNT, CDR2 YENEEA. This CDR3 is built from 15 residues.

In DNA form, the CDR3 reads TGTGCCAGCAGCTTAGGGGTAGCGGGAGGGGGAGATACGCAGTATTTT. It is translated as CASSLGVAGGGDTQYF. The chain joins TRBV7-9 to TRBJ2-3, with 11 bases lining up with TRBD2. CDR3 length equals 16 residues. Germline V gene sequence: CDR1 SEHNR, CDR2 FQNEAQ (reference sequence). The V gene end was trimmed by 1 base and the J gene end by 5 bases; junction bases not matched to a gene: 5.

The DNA for the CDR3 is TGCGCCAGCAGCTCGGGACAGGGGAGGGGATTCTATGGCTACACCTTC. This codes for CASSSGQGRGFYGYTF. This sequence joins TRBV5-1 and TRBJ1-2, with 10 positions matching TRBD1. With 3 bases clipped from V and 4 bases from J, the junction kept 9 bases outside the gene matches. Germline loops: CDR1 SGHRS, CDR2 YFSETQ. The CDR3 sequence is 16 residues long.